The clone carrying this TCR beta chain was recorded once. Original handling: Amplification of reference gene primers was used by the study to estimate nucleated cell counts. Assay used: immunoSEQ multiplex PCR; TCRdb lists only in-frame clones, some missing. V and J calls plus clone size are reproduced from that table; the DNA served to infer D and trimming. In the table there are under 200,000 clones, about 80% of which are singletons. The record originates from a study of blood T cell repertoires in COVID-19. The wider study: COVID-19 samples collected from the United States, Italy and Spain covered acute and convalescent phases. PBMCs, B-cell-depleted T cells, or T cells were the source of the cDNA or gDNA that made up the material.

The receptor was derived from a human donor with acute or convalescent COVID-19. The donor label of this sample is uncertain. What was sequenced was peripheral blood.

The CDR3 loop reads CASSWMFRPGQGALYSYEQYF. The CDR3 DNA reads as TGTGCCAGCAGTTGGATGTTTCGCCCGGGACAGGGGGCCTTATACTCCTACGAGCAGTACTTC. The chain couples TRBV27 to TRBJ2-7; 12 nucleotides match TRBD1. The V and J ends lost 4 bases and 0 bases, in that order; junction bases with no gene match: 19. The germline CDR1 and CDR2 sequences are MNHEY and SMNVEV (reference sequence). The CDR3 has 21 residues.